This T cell receptor beta chain appears in the sequencing data of a study of a mutant IDH1 vaccine in newly diagnosed glioma. Study-level information: Previous care, which was radiotherapy, temozolomide, or both, most often involved both.

Study-wide findings and caveats: Immune responses arising from the vaccine appeared in more than 80% of patients.

As to time point: week 23, last vaccination. Doses comprised 300 ug of mutant IDH1 20-mer peptide each, plus topical imiquimod. This CDR3 comprises 14 residues. Trimming removed 6 bases at V and 4 bases at J, with 10 bases between. From germline, CDR1 is MNHEY and CDR2 SVGAGI. The protocol was immunoSEQ multiplex PCR, while the TCRdb copy is restricted to in-frame clones and leaves out a portion. The sample yields about 56,000 clones, 87% seen once. A note on this clone: Its target is unknown.

This TCR came from a man in his forties with glioma. This rearrangement joins TRBV6-5 to TRBJ2-6; possibly TRBD1 or TRBD2 for D (5 bases each). The input for sequencing was PBMCs, taken from a glioma patient whose treatment included an IDH1 peptide vaccine. The CDR3 DNA reads TGTGCCAGCAGAGAGGGGCCCGGGGCCAACGTCCTGACTTTC. This translates into CASREGPGANVLTF.